This entry is about one TCR beta chain. In the authors' workflow: Reference gene primer amplification in the assay estimated nucleated cell counts. Sequencing was performed with immunoSEQ multiplex PCR; in TCRdb, only in-frame clones are kept and a portion is missing. V, J and clone size reflect that table, while D and trimming were determined from the DNA. This table holds about 120,000 clones, 86% found once. The sample originates from a study of blood T cell repertoires in COVID-19. For the study at large: Italy, Spain and the United States were the sources of the convalescent and acute COVID-19 samples. The cDNA or gDNA used as material had been derived from T cells, B-cell-depleted T cells, or PBMCs.

Trimming removed 1 base from V and 6 bases from J, with 17 bases in between. From germline, CDR1 is MNHNS and CDR2 SASEGT. The CDR3 is 16 amino acids. This sequence was found in a man in his forties with acute or convalescent COVID-19. The V call is TRBV6-1, the J call TRBJ2-3; no clear D. What was sequenced was peripheral blood. The CDR3 here is CASSEELTSLGDTQYF. The CDR3 bases are TGTGCCAGCAGTGAAGAACTCACTTCCCTGGGCGATACGCAGTATTTT.